Below are 22 T cell receptor beta chains sequenced from a single sample in a study of cytomegalovirus exposure and HLA in healthy donors. 60 Vbeta and 13 Jbeta primers were used in PCR. Some clones are missing from TCRdb's copy, which holds only in-frame ones; the method was immunoSEQ multiplex PCR. The sample shows roughly 92,000 clones, 7.5% to 8.5% of them seen only once. Sequencing was carried out using PBMCs. These receptor sequences come from a man aged 50 to 60 in good health and CMV-seronegative.

The genes are TRBV10-3 and TRBJ1-2; perhaps TRBD1 as D (5 bases). The CDR3 has 16 amino acids. Germline V gives CDR1 ENHRY, CDR2 SYGVKD. The V gene lost 6 bases and the J gene lost 3 bases, with 20 bases spanning the gap. The chain's CDR3 is CAIRTGLPSGDYGYTF. Here the CDR3 DNA reads TGTGCCATCAGAACGGGACTCCCAAGCGGGGACTATGGCTACACCTTC.

This clone was observed a few times. The chain employs TRBV5-1 and TRBJ2-7; the match to TRBD1 covers 9 bases. The germline gives CDR1 SGHRS, CDR2 YFSETQ. CDR3 size: 14 residues. Losses at the gene ends were 4 bases for V and 7 bases for J; bases not matched to a gene: 9. The CDR3 reads CASSARDRAGEQYF. In DNA, the CDR3 is TGCGCCAGCAGCGCGAGGGACAGGGCAGGGGAGCAGTACTTC.

This clone turned up a few times. The V gene is TRBV30, the J gene TRBJ2-5; a possible D gene is TRBD2 (6 bases). The better agreement between TRBJ2-7 and the DNA end casts doubt on the J call. Germline CDR1 reads GTSNPN; CDR2 reads SVGIG (reference sequence). This CDR3 contains 15 residues. CDR3 in amino acids: CAWSGVGGVGSEQYF. The CDR3 DNA follows: TGTGCCTGGAGCGGGGTTGGTGGGGTCGGGAGCGAGCAGTACTTC.

This clone has a handful of counts. This rearrangement joins TRBV5-4 to TRBJ2-7; 9 bases match TRBD1. The germline V gene has CDR1 SGHNT and CDR2 YYREEE (reference sequence). The CDR3 has 16 residues. Germline trimming cut 4 bases from V and 2 bases from J; bases unmatched to any gene: 10. In DNA, the CDR3 is TGTGCCAGCAGCCTAGACTTAGGGACAGGGCCCTACGAGCAGTACTTC. This encodes CASSLDLGTGPYEQYF.

The sample holds a few counts of this clone. V is TRBV7-8 and J is TRBJ1-4, with 8 bases matching TRBD1. J lost 4 bases, V lost 5 bases, and 6 bases had no gene match. CDR1 SGHVS and CDR2 FQNEAQ come from the germline V gene. The CDR3 contains 15 residues. The CDR3 region is CASSHLDRVNEKLFF. The CDR3 region has the DNA TGTGCCAGCAGCCACCTGGACAGGGTTAATGAAAAACTGTTTTTT. The full variable domain, with the rest looked up from reference TRBV7-8 and TRBJ1-4, is GAGVSQSPRYKVAKRGQDVALRCDPISGHVSLFWYQQALGQGPEFLTYFQNEAQLDKSGLPSDRFFAERPEGSVSTLKIQRTQQEDSAVYLCASSHLDRVNEKLFFGSGTQLSVL.

This clone was picked up a small number of times. The chain is built from TRBV10-3 and TRBJ2-7; D is possibly TRBD1 (6 bases). Between the trimmed V and J ends, which lost 8 bases and 0 bases, there was a span of 14 bases. The CDR3 has 14 residues. Germline-derived CDR1 and CDR2 are ENHRY and SYGVKD. The CDR3 region is CAIGAGTSSYEQYF. The CDR3 region has the DNA TGTGCCATCGGGGCCGGGACAAGCTCCTACGAGCAGTACTTC.

This clone was found a few times. The CDR3 spells CASSPTGGAYTEAFF. The CDR3 DNA follows: TGTGCCAGCAGTCCCACAGGGGGCGCGTACACTGAAGCTTTCTTT. V and J are TRBV28 and TRBJ1-1; 9 positions agree with TRBD1. CDR3 length equals 15 residues. Germline CDR1 reads MDHEN; CDR2 reads SYDVKM. J lost 3 bases, V lost 5 bases, and 7 bases had no gene match.

This clone has a handful of counts. This rearrangement joins TRBV5-1 to TRBJ2-3; D unresolved. The CDR3 totals 14 residues. V was cut by 0 bases and J by 2 bases, with 7 bases left in between. Germline values: CDR1 SGHRS, CDR2 YFSETQ. The CDR3 region has the DNA TGCGCCAGCAGCTTGGGAGAGTCCACAGATACGCAGTATTTT. Translated, it gives CASSLGESTDTQYF. Full variable domain (outside the CDR3, taken from reference TRBV5-1 and TRBJ2-3): KAGVTQTPRYLIKTRGQQVTLSCSPISGHRSVSWYQQTPGQGLQFLFEYFSETQRNKGNFPGRFSGRQFSNSRSEMNVSTLELGDSALYLCASSLGESTDTQYFGPGTRLTVL.

The rearrangement joins TRBV2 to TRBJ1-4; weak D call: TRBD1 (6 bases). V was cut by 4 bases and J by 8 bases, with 11 bases left in between. The CDR3 is made up of 13 amino acids. CDR1 SNHLY and CDR2 FYNNEI come from the germline V gene. Here the CDR3 DNA reads TGTGCCAGCAGTGTGGCAGGGGTAGAAAAACTGTTTTTT. Translated, it gives CASSVAGVEKLFF.

This chain joins TRBV6-1 and TRBJ1-1; 10 nucleotides match TRBD1. CDR1 MNHNS and CDR2 SASEGT come from the germline V gene. The CDR3 runs to 15 residues. J lost 1 base, V lost 6 bases, and 5 bases had no gene match. The CDR3 loop reads CASRQTGGPNTEAFF. In DNA, the CDR3 is TGTGCCAGCAGGCAGACAGGGGGCCCGAACACTGAAGCTTTCTTT.

This clone was detected only a few times. The chain employs TRBV15 and TRBJ1-5; unclear D gene. CDR3 length equals 15 residues. V lost 3 bases, J lost 4 bases, and 13 bases lay in between. Per the germline V gene, CDR1 is LNHNV and CDR2 is YYDKDF (reference sequence). CDR3 in amino acids: CATSREDLRNQPQHF. For the CDR3, the DNA is TGTGCCACCAGCAGGGAGGACTTGAGAAATCAGCCCCAGCATTTT.

V is TRBV4-1 and J is TRBJ1-2, with TRBD1 matching over 12 bases. The CDR3 runs 16 residues. Germline CDR1 MGHRA, CDR2 YSYEKL. J lost 2 bases, V lost 4 bases, and 5 bases had no gene match. The CDR3 coding sequence is TGCGCCAGCAGCCCTGGGACAGGGGGCTTCAACTATGGCTACACCTTC. Translating gives CASSPGTGGFNYGYTF.

This clone was seen more than once but under ten times. V and J are TRBV15 and TRBJ1-1, with D perhaps TRBD1 (5 bases). The CDR3 totals 15 residues. Deletions cut 1 base from V and 5 bases from J, with 14 bases between. Germline lookup yields CDR1 LNHNV and CDR2 YYDKDF (reference sequence). CDR3 bases: TGTGCCACCAGCAGAGGTGAACTCGGGGGGACTGAAGCTTTCTTT. It encodes CATSRGELGGTEAFF.

J is TRBJ1-5 and V is TRBV7-6; D possibly corresponds to TRBD1 (6 bases). The CDR3 extends over 16 amino acids. Between the trimmed V and J ends, which lost 5 bases and 6 bases, there was a span of 20 bases. Germline V gene sequence: CDR1 SGHVS, CDR2 FNYEAQ. The CDR3 DNA is TGTGCCAGCAGCCCCTGGCCCCGGGGGGCGACTCAGCCCCAGCATTTT. This encodes CASSPWPRGATQPQHF.

This rearrangement joins TRBV19 to TRBJ2-5; 11 nucleotides align to TRBD2. CDR3 length: 14 residues. CDR1 and CDR2 from the germline V gene are LNHDA and SQIVND (reference sequence). Unmatched junction bases numbered 4, after V lost 5 bases and J lost 5 bases. CDR3 DNA sequence: TGTGCCAGTAGTCTAATAGCGGGGGGGGAGACCCAGTACTTC. Translating it yields CASSLIAGGETQYF.

This rearrangement joins TRBV7-9 to TRBJ2-7; a weak D match, TRBD2 (5 bases). Trimming left V 3 bases short and J 6 bases short, with 18 bases between. Germline assignment: CDR1 SEHNR and CDR2 FQNEAQ (reference sequence). This CDR3 has 15 residues. CDR3 DNA: TGTGCCAGCAGCTTGAGGGATACCTACGGCGGCGAGCAGTACTTC. Translating gives CASSLRDTYGGEQYF.

This clone has just a few counts. V usage is TRBV29-1 and J usage is TRBJ2-1, with D perhaps matching TRBD2 (5 bases). From germline, CDR1 is SQVTM and CDR2 ANQGSEA. This CDR3 has 12 amino acids. Trimming removed 7 bases at V and 10 bases at J, with 17 bases between. Here the CDR3 DNA reads TGCAGCGCGCCCTTACTAGTCGACGAGCAGTTCTTC. This encodes CSAPLLVDEQFF.

The chain carries TRBV7-2 and TRBJ1-5; D uncertain. V gave up 5 bases and J gave up 11 bases, with 19 bases separating them. There are 14 residues in the CDR3. Germline V gene data show CDR1 as SGHTA and CDR2 as FQGNSA. The CDR3 sequence is CASSLLGDGVSQHF. DNA for the CDR3: TGTGCCAGCAGCCTACTCGGGGATGGTGTGTCCCAGCATTTT. Together with reference TRBV7-2 and TRBJ1-5, the CDR3 gives the full variable domain: GAGVSQSPSNKVTEKGKDVELRCDPISGHTALYWYRQSLGQGLEFLIYFQGNSAPDKSGLPSDRFSAERTGGSVSTLTIQRTQQEDSAVYLCASSLLGDGVSQHFGDGTRLSIL.

Of note for this clone: Given the absence of the conserved phenylalanine or tryptophan at the CDR3 end, a read error is likely. This rearrangement joins TRBV4-3 to TRBJ1-3, with 9 bases aligning to TRBD1. V trimming: 0 bases; J trimming: 11 bases; junction bases outside the gene matches: 8. This CDR3 is built from 15 residues. Germline V gene data show CDR1 as LGHNA and CDR2 as YSLEER. CDR3 amino acids: CASSQDGGQGNSIYL. The CDR3 bases are TGCGCCAGCAGCCAAGATGGGGGACAGGGCAACTCCATATATTTG.

CDR3 nucleotides: TGTGCCAGCAGGGGACCTCCGGGACAGGGGGGTGAAGCTTTCTTT. This encodes CASRGPPGQGGEAFF. The chain links TRBV28 to TRBJ1-1; 11 bases line up with TRBD1. CDR3 length: 15 residues. Germline V gene data show CDR1 as MDHEN and CDR2 as SYDVKM. Unmatched junction bases numbered 10, after V lost 6 bases and J lost 7 bases. The variable domain in full, completed from reference TRBV28 and TRBJ1-1, reads DVKVTQSSRYLVKRTGEKVFLECVQDMDHENMFWYRQDPGLGLRLIYFSYDVKMKEKGDIPEGYSVSREKKERFSLILESASTNQTSMYLCASRGPPGQGGEAFFGQGTRLTVV.

This clone has more than one count but fewer than ten. The chain has TRBV7-9 and TRBJ2-3, with TRBD2 identical over 11 bases. The V segment lost 0 bases and the J segment 7 bases; nucleotides outside the gene matches: 3. CDR3 length equals 15 residues. From germline, CDR1 is SEHNR and CDR2 FQNEAQ (reference sequence). This CDR3 is CASSLASGGANTQYF. DNA of the CDR3: TGTGCCAGCAGCTTAGCTAGCGGGGGGGCTAATACGCAGTATTTT.

V gene TRBV5-1 combines with J gene TRBJ2-1; no clear D. Germline values: CDR1 SGHRS, CDR2 YFSETQ. The length of the CDR3 is 15 residues. Deletions cut 2 bases from V and 0 bases from J, with 9 bases between. CDR3 coding DNA: TGCGCCAGCAGCTTCGAGGTACTCTCCTACAATGAGCAGTTCTTC. It encodes CASSFEVLSYNEQFF.